The 18 T cell receptor beta chains in this list originate from one sample, sequenced in a study of CD8 T cells in ankylosing spondylitis. TCRdb fed the 5' RACE reads into MiXCR, producing one record per CDR3 protein. The sample lists some 250,000 distinct CDR3 sequences, around 10% occurring once. The sequenced material came from blood, either unsorted or a sorted T cell fraction (not recorded which). The receptors were sampled from a male donor with ankylosing spondylitis or in good health (not recorded which).

In this sample, this clonotype turned up many times. The chain uses TRBV12-3 or TRBV12-4 and TRBJ1-2, with TRBD1 as a possible D gene (5 bases). V dropped 3 bases and J dropped 8 bases, with 13 bases sitting between them. CDR3 length: 13 amino acids. For the CDR3, the DNA is TGTGCCAGCAGTTTTAGAGGGGCGGAGGGCTACACCTTC. Its protein is CASSFRGAEGYTF.

This clonotype was counted at least ten times. The chain employs TRBV5-1 and TRBJ1-5; a possible D gene is TRBD1 (5 bases). CDR3 length equals 15 residues. Germline CDR1 is SGHRS and CDR2 is YFSETQ. Deletions cut 0 bases from V and 3 bases from J, with 10 bases between. The CDR3 loop reads CASSLGQHPNQPQHF. In DNA form, the CDR3 reads TGCGCCAGCAGCTTGGGACAGCACCCCAATCAGCCCCAGCATTTT.

For the CDR3, the DNA is TGTGCCAGCAGTACGACAGGGAGGGCGGGCTACACCTTC. The encoded protein is CASSTTGRAGYTF. The V call is TRBV6-5, the J call TRBJ1-2, with TRBD1 matching over 7 bases. Germline CDR1 MNHEY, CDR2 SVGAGI. The V segment lost 5 bases and the J segment 8 bases; nucleotides outside the gene matches: 8. There are 13 residues in the CDR3.

The chain uses TRBV3-1 and TRBJ1-1, with D maybe TRBD1 (6 bases). The germline gives CDR1 LGHDT, CDR2 YNNKEL (reference sequence). The CDR3 runs to 12 residues. Between the trimmed V and J ends, which lost 3 bases and 8 bases, there was a span of 10 bases. For the CDR3, the DNA is TGTGCCAGCAGCCATGGGGGGGGCGAAGCTTTCTTT. This translates into CASSHGGGEAFF.

This clonotype was observed at least ten times. The V gene is TRBV5-4, the J gene TRBJ2-3, with 9 nucleotides matching TRBD2. CDR3 size: 16 residues. Trimming at V came to 3 bases and at J to 0 bases, leaving 5 bases not matched to a gene. Germline CDR1 and CDR2: SGHNT and YYREEE (reference sequence). CDR3 residues: CASSSVAGASTDTQYF. The CDR3 DNA reads as TGTGCCAGCAGCTCCGTAGCGGGAGCTAGCACAGATACGCAGTATTTT.

The rearrangement uses TRBV20-1 and TRBJ2-7; no firm D call. There are 12 residues in the CDR3. The germline gives CDR1 DFQATT, CDR2 SNEGSKA (reference sequence). Trimming shortened V by 3 bases and J by 3 bases, and 9 bases separated the two germline ends. DNA for the CDR3: TGCAGTGCTAGGACGGATCACTACGAGCAGTACTTC. It translates to CSARTDHYEQYF.

The CDR3 DNA follows: TGCAGTGCTAATCCCGGGACAGTGAACACTGAAGCTTTCTTT. This encodes CSANPGTVNTEAFF. The chain combines TRBV20-1 with TRBJ1-1; 7 bases align to TRBD1. This CDR3 comprises 14 residues. The germline V gene encodes CDR1 DFQATT and CDR2 SNEGSKA (reference sequence). The junction had 5 bases not matched to a gene; V was cut back by 4 bases and J by 0 bases.

This clonotype appeared a few times. This sequence joins TRBV7-9 and TRBJ2-1; the D gene is possibly TRBD1 (5 bases). This CDR3 region has 12 residues. The germline CDR1 and CDR2 sequences are SEHNR and FQNEAQ (reference sequence). Trimming cost V 7 bases and J 9 bases, with 13 bases left between them. This CDR3 is CASKSGIAEQFF. The CDR3 DNA follows: TGTGCCAGCAAATCAGGGATCGCTGAGCAGTTCTTC.

At least ten counts were recorded for this clonotype. The chain joins TRBV15 to TRBJ2-1; a weak D match, TRBD2 (5 bases). Germline V gives CDR1 LNHNV, CDR2 YYDKDF (reference sequence). This CDR3 has 15 amino acids. Trimming took 2 bases from V and 8 from J, leaving 16 bases between them. CDR3 sequence: CATSRLGPLAHEQFF. For the CDR3, the DNA is TGTGCCACCAGCAGACTCGGGCCCCTAGCCCATGAGCAGTTCTTC.

The rearrangement joins TRBV5-1 to TRBJ1-6; no clear D gene. Germline V lookup: CDR1 SGHRS, CDR2 YFSETQ. V gave up 3 bases and J gave up 1 base, with 5 bases separating them. This CDR3 region has 14 residues. CDR3: CASSSQSYNSPLHF. The CDR3 coding sequence is TGCGCCAGCAGCTCACAATCCTATAATTCACCCCTCCACTTT.

CDR3 coding DNA: TGTGCCAGCAGTGAAGCGCGAGCGGGAGAACACGAGCAGTACTTC. It translates to CASSEARAGEHEQYF. The rearrangement uses TRBV6-1 and TRBJ2-7; 8 bases are a match to TRBD2. Looked up from germline, CDR1 is MNHNS and CDR2 is SASEGT. The CDR3 is made up of 15 amino acids. V shed 0 bases and J 5 bases; nucleotides not matched to a gene: 6.

V is TRBV2 and J is TRBJ2-3, with 8 bases identical to TRBD2. The germline V gene has CDR1 SNHLY and CDR2 FYNNEI. The CDR3 spans 16 residues. V gave up 6 bases and J gave up 2 bases; unmatched junction bases: 10. The CDR3 sequence: CASSMYTGGLTDTQYF. CDR3 DNA: TGTGCCAGCAGCATGTACACGGGGGGGCTCACAGATACGCAGTATTTT.

This rearrangement joins TRBV5-1 to TRBJ2-5, with a possible D match to TRBD1 (5 bases). With 1 base removed from V and 5 bases from J, the gap between germline ends came to 12 bases. Germline V CDR1 and CDR2: SGHRS, YFSETQ. This CDR3 has 14 amino acids. CDR3 DNA sequence: TGCGCCAGCAGCTTGAATCAGGGTTCGGAGACCCAGTACTTC. The encoded protein is CASSLNQGSETQYF. Full variable domain (remainder filled in from reference TRBV5-1 and TRBJ2-5): KAGVTQTPRYLIKTRGQQVTLSCSPISGHRSVSWYQQTPGQGLQFLFEYFSETQRNKGNFPGRFSGRQFSNSRSEMNVSTLELGDSALYLCASSLNQGSETQYFGPGTRLLVL.

At least ten counts were recorded for this clonotype. The V and J genes are TRBV6-5 and TRBJ2-3; D gene ambiguous. The ends were cut back, 6 bases at V and 3 bases at J, with 7 bases in the middle. The length of the CDR3 is 12 residues. Germline CDR1 MNHEY, CDR2 SVGAGI. CDR3 region: CASRGSTDTQYF. In DNA, the CDR3 is TGTGCCAGCAGGGGGTCAACAGATACGCAGTATTTT.

This clonotype has at least ten counts. The V call is TRBV5-1, the J call TRBJ1-1, with D possibly matching TRBD1 (5 bases). Trimming took off 0 bases at V and 2 bases at J, with 11 bases between the two ends. The CDR3 length is 15 residues. Germline CDR1 and CDR2: SGHRS and YFSETQ. The chain's CDR3 is CASSLVGGSNTEAFF. In nucleotides, the CDR3 is TGCGCCAGCAGCTTGGTTGGGGGATCCAACACTGAAGCTTTCTTT. The full variable domain, in which reference TRBV5-1 and TRBJ1-1 provide the parts outside the CDR3, is KAGVTQTPRYLIKTRGQQVTLSCSPISGHRSVSWYQQTPGQGLQFLFEYFSETQRNKGNFPGRFSGRQFSNSRSEMNVSTLELGDSALYLCASSLVGGSNTEAFFGQGTRLTVV.

At least ten counts were recorded for this clonotype. The gene calls are TRBV5-1 and TRBJ2-2; 9 bases fit TRBD1. Germline V gives CDR1 SGHRS, CDR2 YFSETQ. The V segment lost 4 bases and the J segment 2 bases; nucleotides outside the gene matches: 9. CDR3 size: 17 residues. DNA of the CDR3: TGCGCCAGCAGCCCGGACAGGGGTGTCATTAACACCGGGGAGCTGTTTTTT. Translating gives CASSPDRGVINTGELFF.

This clonotype was seen a handful of times. This chain's CDR3 is CASSFNLHLLPAFF. The DNA for the CDR3 is TGTGCCAGCAGCTTTAACTTACACCTTCTGCCAGCTTTCTTT. V usage is TRBV13 and J usage is TRBJ1-1, with unresolved D. This CDR3 contains 14 residues. The V gene's germline CDR1 is PRHDT and CDR2 FYEKMQ (reference sequence). V was clipped by 3 bases and J by 10 bases, with 18 bases between them.

The chain uses TRBV12-3 or TRBV12-4 and TRBJ2-7, with D unclear. This CDR3 contains 15 residues. Trimming left V 3 bases short and J 4 bases short, with 16 bases between. The CDR3 coding sequence is TGTGCCAGCAGTTTTCAGACCCGGGCCGGGTACGAGCAGTACTTC. It is translated as CASSFQTRAGYEQYF.